This T cell receptor (beta chain) comes out of a study of shared clonotypes between healthy human individuals. The germline CDR1 and CDR2 sequences are MNHNS and SASEGT. With V trimmed by 3 bases and J by 2 bases, 2 bases remained unmatched. The CDR3 is 14 amino acids. On this clone: Its antigen is unidentified.

Several immunoSEQ plates received, in even portions, the genomic DNA of each subset. The protocol was immunoSEQ multiplex PCR, while the TCRdb copy is restricted to in-frame clones and leaves out a portion. Of approximately 2.4 million clones detected, around 95% appear once; the ten largest clones hold roughly 0.13%. Regarding the study as a whole: Generation probability values for non-shared clonotypes were lower than those for clonotypes shared by all four donors.

Partitioning of CD4+ cells yielded a CD45RA+ naive subset and a CD45RA-negative memory subset. The chain combines TRBV6-1 with TRBJ2-3; 7 bases align to TRBD2. Sequencing used naive CD4+ T cells sorted from blood. Subset given: CD45RA+ positively selected. The source is a man aged 18 to 35 in good health. The CDR3 nucleotides are TGTGCCAGCAGTGAGCGGGGGATCACAGATACGCAGTATTTT. Its translation is CASSERGITDTQYF.